These 13 T cell receptor beta chains came from one sample sequenced in a study of human T cells and chemical hapten exposure. MiXCR was run by TCRdb on the RACE reads, yielding one entry per CDR3 protein. The sample lists 350,000 to 400,000 distinct CDR3 sequences, 6% to 7% occurring once. Time point noted: patch test 2, 6 weeks after DPC sensitization. Treatment noted: therapeutic diphenylcyclopropenone sensitization with weekly scalp DPC. Sequencing used whole blood, obtained in connection with sensitization to the hapten diphenylcyclopropenone (DPC). These receptors all stem from a woman aged 18-35 years with alopecia areata. Some clones in this sample may be carry-over from other donors' samples.

Ten or more counts support this clonotype. V and J are TRBV20-1 and TRBJ1-5, with no clear D. Trimming stripped 0 bases from V and 6 bases from J, with 6 bases between. The germline V gene has CDR1 DFQATT and CDR2 SNEGSKA (reference sequence). CDR3 length: 12 amino acids. The CDR3 is CSARDLGQPQHF. The CDR3 coding sequence is TGCAGTGCTAGAGATTTGGGTCAGCCCCAGCATTTT.

This clonotype has more than one count but fewer than ten. In nucleotides, the CDR3 is TGCAGCGTTGAAGATCATGGACTAGCAGTAGGATCCTACAATGAGCAGTTCTTC. Its translation is CSVEDHGLAVGSYNEQFF. J is TRBJ2-1 and V is TRBV29-1; TRBD2 agrees at 8 bases. This CDR3 is built from 18 residues. From germline, CDR1 is SQVTM and CDR2 ANQGSEA. Trimming took 0 bases from V and 1 from J; bases not matched to a gene: 11.

CDR3 nucleotide sequence: TGTGCCAGCAGTTTAGACAACCGACGGTTACGTCCCACAGATACGCAGTATTTT. It yields the protein CASSLDNRRLRPTDTQYF. The chain uses TRBV27 and TRBJ2-3; D gene ambiguous. V was cut by 2 bases and J by 2 bases, with 20 bases left in between. There are 18 residues in the CDR3. Germline CDR1 is MNHEY and CDR2 is SMNVEV (reference sequence).

This chain links TRBV20-1 with TRBJ2-7; D is ambiguous. Germline assignment: CDR1 DFQATT and CDR2 SNEGSKA (reference sequence). There are 13 residues in the CDR3. The ends were cut back, 3 bases at V and 4 bases at J, with 13 bases in the middle. CDR3: CSARDPAFYEQYF. DNA for the CDR3: TGCAGTGCTAGGGACCCAGCCTTTTACGAGCAGTACTTC.

This clonotype has ten or more counts. The rearrangement joins TRBV6-6 to TRBJ1-2; the D gene is possibly TRBD1 (5 bases). The CDR3 runs 14 residues. The V end was cut by 2 bases, the J end by 8 bases, with 15 bases between. Germline V gene data show CDR1 as MNHNY and CDR2 as SVGAGI (reference sequence). DNA of the CDR3: TGTGCCAGCAGTTACGGGACCCGCCGTGCCGGCTACACCTTC. Its translation: CASSYGTRRAGYTF.

This clonotype was detected many times. V gene TRBV5-1 combines with J gene TRBJ2-5; D might be TRBD2 (5 bases). The length of the CDR3 is 13 residues. The germline V gene has CDR1 SGHRS and CDR2 YFSETQ. V lost 4 bases and J lost 3, with 10 bases in between. The CDR3 protein is CASSRDGKETQYF. For the CDR3, the DNA is TGCGCCAGCAGCCGAGACGGGAAAGAGACCCAGTACTTC.

This clonotype was counted many times. The gene calls are TRBV6-2 or TRBV6-3 and TRBJ1-4; D gene ambiguous. The germline gives CDR1 MNHEY, CDR2 SVGEGT. Trimming stripped 4 bases from V and 5 bases from J, with 8 bases between. There are 13 residues in the CDR3. For the CDR3, the DNA is TGTGCCAGCAGTTGGATCGGCAATGAAAAACTGTTTTTT. Translation gives CASSWIGNEKLFF.

Many counts were recorded for this clonotype. The chain carries TRBV29-1 and TRBJ1-1; possible D gene TRBD1, 5 bases. Trimming pared 2 bases from V and 4 bases from J, leaving 8 bases between. CDR3 length equals 12 residues. Germline V gene data show CDR1 as SQVTM and CDR2 as ANQGSEA. The CDR3 nucleotides are TGCAGCGTTGAAAGCGGGGGCACTGAAGCTTTCTTT. This translates into CSVESGGTEAFF. The whole variable domain, remainder taken from reference TRBV29-1 and TRBJ1-1, is SAVISQKPSRDICQRGTSLTIQCQVDSQVTMMFWYRQQPGQSLTLIATANQGSEATYESGFVIDKFPISRPNLTFSTLTVSNMSPEDSSIYLCSVESGGTEAFFGQGTRLTVV.

This sequence joins TRBV9 and TRBJ2-1; D is uncertain. The CDR3 has 16 residues. Trimming took off 3 bases at V and 0 bases at J, with 13 bases between the two ends. Germline CDR1 and CDR2: SGDLS and YYNGEE. CDR3 region: CASSEGRRSSYNEQFF. The CDR3 DNA sequence: TGTGCCAGCAGCGAAGGGCGGAGAAGCTCCTACAATGAGCAGTTCTTC.

This clonotype has just a few counts. V usage is TRBV6-6 and J usage is TRBJ2-1; possibly TRBD2 for D (5 bases). The ends were cut back, 10 bases at V and 7 bases at J, with 17 bases in the middle. The CDR3 contains 13 residues. CDR1 and CDR2 (germline): MNHNY, SVGAGI (reference sequence). This CDR3 is CATSVIGGNEQFF. The CDR3 nucleotides are TGTGCCACCTCTGTAATAGGCGGGAATGAGCAGTTCTTC.

As to this clonotype: At one end the junction does not follow the germline gene, possibly because of a read error. This rearrangement joins TRBV7-2 to TRBJ2-5; a possible D gene is TRBD2 (6 bases). The germline gives CDR1 SGHTA, CDR2 FQGNSA. The CDR3 has 16 residues. For the CDR3, the DNA is TGCGCCAGCAGCCCCGGGACTCCCGGGACTCAAGAGACCCAGTACTTC. Its translation: CASSPGTPGTQETQYF. The complete variable domain, with remaining parts taken from reference TRBV7-2 and TRBJ2-5, reads GAGVSQSPSNKVTEKGKDVELRCDPISGHTALYWYRQSLGQGLEFLIYFQGNSAPDKSGLPSDRFSAERTGGSVSTLTIQRTQQEDSAVYLCASSPGTPGTQETQYFGPGTRLLVL.

This clonotype has at least ten counts. The chain carries TRBV7-2 and TRBJ1-5, with D possibly being TRBD1 (5 bases). CDR1 SGHTA and CDR2 FQGNSA come from the germline V gene. The CDR3 is made up of 15 amino acids. Between the trimmed V and J ends, which lost 4 bases and 0 bases, there was a span of 10 bases. CDR3: CASSWGLFSNQPQHF. The CDR3 DNA reads as TGTGCCAGCAGCTGGGGACTGTTTAGCAATCAGCCCCAGCATTTT.

This chain uses TRBV20-1 with TRBJ1-2, with D perhaps TRBD1 (5 bases). Germline-derived CDR1 and CDR2 are DFQATT and SNEGSKA (reference sequence). This CDR3 is built from 14 residues. The V gene lost 1 base and the J gene lost 3 bases, with 12 bases spanning the gap. CDR3 residues: CSARVPVGDYGYTF. CDR3 coding DNA: TGCAGTGCTAGAGTGCCCGTGGGGGACTATGGCTACACCTTC.